This T cell receptor beta chain was recovered during a study of brain T cells in children with intractable seizures. Study-wide results and caveats: Viral specificity was inferred only from CDR3 similarity; HCMV serostatus was unknown. Pre- and post-surgery blood differed in depth, so pre-surgery absences may be undersampling.

Time point indicated: blood from clinic visit 5 months post-surgery; TSC patient then seizure free. Sequencing was limited to surgery cases with top T cell transcript signatures in brain tissue. Before surgery, patients took at least one anti-epileptic drug. The assay was immunoSEQ multiplex PCR, and TCRdb's table has in-frame clones only and misses some. The sample records about 350,000 clones, over 90% being singletons. CDR1 is SGHNT, CDR2 YENEEA, per germline. V lost 0 bases, J lost 6 bases, and 11 bases lay in between. This CDR3 spans 14 amino acids. As to this clone: What it binds is not known.

This sequence joins TRBV11-3 and TRBJ1-2; tentative D call: TRBD1 (6 bases). This TCR derives from a boy under three years old with tuberous sclerosis and intractable seizures. Sequenced here: peripheral blood, sampled about 5 months after surgery. The CDR3 protein is CASSLDRAGDGYTF. The CDR3 nucleotides read TGTGCCAGCAGCTTAGACCGGGCAGGGGATGGCTACACCTTC. Filled out from reference TRBV11-3 and TRBJ1-2, the complete variable domain reads EAGVVQSPRYKIIEKKQPVAFWCNPISGHNTLYWYLQNLGQGPELLIRYENEEAVDDSQLPKDRFSAERLKGVDSTLKIQPAELGDSAVYLCASSLDRAGDGYTFGSGTRLTVV.